Sequencing of this TCR beta chain was carried out in a study of blood T cell repertoires in COVID-19. About the research overall: The study drew acute and convalescent COVID-19 samples from the United States, Italy and Spain. The cDNA or gDNA used as material had been derived from T cells, B-cell-depleted T cells, or PBMCs.

In the original workflow: Amplified reference gene primers provided the basis for estimating nucleated cell counts. Sequencing was performed with immunoSEQ multiplex PCR; in TCRdb, only in-frame clones are kept and a portion is missing. For V, J and clone size, that table is used; D and trimming come from the DNA. There are 300,000 or so clones in the sample; about nine tenths occur only once, and roughly 7% lies in the top ten. Germline-derived CDR1 and CDR2 are MNHEY and SVGAGI. V was shortened by 6 bases and J by 7 bases, with 14 bases between the two germline ends. The CDR3 loop spans 13 amino acids.

The source material was peripheral blood. This chain links TRBV6-5 with TRBJ2-3, with TRBD1 as a possible D gene (6 bases). The source of this sequence is a woman aged 25 to 45 who had recovered from COVID-19. The CDR3 coding sequence is TGTGCCAGCAGAGAGAGACAGGAACATACGCAGTATTTT. It yields the protein CASRERQEHTQYF.